This TCR beta chain is from a study of blood T cell repertoires in COVID-19. At the level of the study: T cells, B-cell-depleted T cells, or PBMCs supplied cDNA or gDNA.

The CDR3 totals 14 residues. With 3 bases removed from V and 4 bases from J, the gap between germline ends came to 13 bases. CDR1 and CDR2 (germline): SGDLS, YYNGEE. The protocol was immunoSEQ multiplex PCR, while the TCRdb copy is restricted to in-frame clones and leaves out a portion. In the table there are hundreds of thousands of clones, about 87% of which are singletons. The TCR originated in a woman between 50 and 59 years old who had recovered from COVID-19. Sequencing input: PBMCs or T cells enriched from blood (not recorded which). V and J are TRBV9 and TRBJ1-1, with D uncertain. This CDR3 is CASSATQSGTEAFF. The CDR3 DNA reads TGTGCCAGCAGCGCGACCCAATCAGGCACTGAAGCTTTCTTT.